One sample yielded the 28 T cell receptor beta chains listed below, sequenced in a study of shared clonotypes between healthy human individuals. Naivety among CD8 cells was defined by CD45RO negativity and positive CCR7 selection, thereby excluding terminally differentiated effector memory CD45RA+ cells. TCRdb's copy holds only in-frame clones and misses some; the assay was immunoSEQ multiplex PCR. Of about 2.1 million clones in the sample, 93% were seen once. Sequencing was done on a sample of naive CD8+ T cells from PBMCs. The receptors originated from a man between 18 and 35 years old in good health. Some clones in this sample may be carry-over from other donors' samples.

The chain employs TRBV7-9 and TRBJ1-1; a weak D match, TRBD1 (5 bases). This CDR3 is built from 15 residues. Germline V gene sequence: CDR1 SEHNR, CDR2 FQNEAQ (reference sequence). V lost 1 base and J 1 base, leaving 10 bases between the germline ends. CDR3 DNA: TGTGCCAGCAGCTTAGATGACAGAGAGAACACTGAAGCTTTCTTT. As protein: CASSLDDRENTEAFF.

Details on this clone: The sample carries other DNA sequences with the same CDR3. The chain joins TRBV7-9 to TRBJ1-2; no clear D gene. Germline CDR1 and CDR2: SEHNR and FQNEAQ (reference sequence). This CDR3 is built from 13 residues. Trimming took 5 bases from V and 2 from J, leaving 9 bases between them. The CDR3 sequence is CASSLGGNYGYTF. Here the CDR3 DNA reads TGTGCCAGCAGCCTGGGCGGAAACTATGGCTACACCTTC.

V usage is TRBV7-6 and J usage is TRBJ2-5; 8 positions match TRBD1. The V segment lost 1 base and the J segment 5 bases; nucleotides outside the gene matches: 3. There are 14 residues in the CDR3. Germline values: CDR1 SGHVS, CDR2 FNYEAQ. CDR3 nucleotides: TGTGCCAGCAGCTTAGGGACAGGGTGGGAGACCCAGTACTTC. Its translation is CASSLGTGWETQYF.

The chain links TRBV27 to TRBJ2-1, with D perhaps matching TRBD2 (6 bases). V gave up 5 bases and J gave up 5 bases, with 16 bases separating them. The CDR3 is 15 amino acids. In germline, CDR1 is MNHEY, CDR2 SMNVEV (reference sequence). CDR3 coding DNA: TGTGCCAGCAGTACCCCCGGGACTGCACACAATGAGCAGTTCTTC. This translates into CASSTPGTAHNEQFF.

This chain uses TRBV28 with TRBJ2-5; TRBD1 matches at 10 bases. V lost 6 bases and J lost 11; bases outside the gene matches: 12. The CDR3 runs to 14 residues. Germline-derived CDR1 and CDR2 are MDHEN and SYDVKM. CDR3 in DNA: TGTGCCAGCAGGAGGGACAGGGGAGGTCGGGAGCAGTACTTC. Translated, it gives CASRRDRGGREQYF.

The chain combines TRBV9 with TRBJ2-1; D gene unclear. Germline-derived CDR1 and CDR2 are SGDLS and YYNGEE. V shed 0 bases and J shed 2 bases, with 9 bases lying between them. This CDR3 region has 15 residues. Written as DNA, the CDR3 is TGTGCCAGCAGCGTAGAGTCCTCTCCCTACAATGAGCAGTTCTTC. Residues: CASSVESSPYNEQFF.

This clone came up once. The chain's CDR3 is CASSGLRTDTEAFF. CDR3 nucleotides: TGTGCCAGCTCCGGATTGCGGACTGACACTGAAGCTTTCTTT. The rearrangement links TRBV18 to TRBJ1-1; D unclear. The V and J ends lost 6 bases and 3 bases respectively, with 14 bases between them. The CDR3 runs 14 residues. From germline, CDR1 is KGHSH and CDR2 LQKENI.

V is TRBV9 and J is TRBJ1-2; a possible D gene is TRBD1 (5 bases). Germline lookup yields CDR1 SGDLS and CDR2 YYNGEE. Trimming took off 3 bases at V and 8 bases at J, with 35 bases between the two ends. The CDR3 sequence is 20 residues long. The CDR3 DNA reads TGTGCCAGCAGCGGGTCTTTAGAGGGGCACGCGTCTTATGTAGCTAGGGGCTACACCTTC. This translates into CASSGSLEGHASYVARGYTF.

The chain links TRBV5-6 to TRBJ1-2; 7 bases agree with TRBD1. The CDR3 is made up of 12 amino acids. CDR1 is SGHDT and CDR2 is YYEEEE in the germline V gene. The J segment lost 10 bases and the V segment lost 2 bases, leaving 5 bases of the junction unmatched. DNA of the CDR3: TGTGCCAGCAGCTTAGGGACAGACTTCTACACCTTC. It yields the protein CASSLGTDFYTF.

The J gene is TRBJ2-7, the V gene TRBV14; no clear D. Deletions cut 0 bases from V and 5 bases from J, with 5 bases between. The CDR3 runs to 12 residues. Germline V gene sequence: CDR1 SGHDN, CDR2 FVKESK. This CDR3 is CASSQEYHEQYF. CDR3 nucleotide sequence: TGTGCCAGCAGCCAAGAATACCACGAGCAGTACTTC.

The chain employs TRBV19 and TRBJ2-7, with D tentatively TRBD1 or TRBD2 (5 bases each). Germline V lookup: CDR1 LNHDA, CDR2 SQIVND (reference sequence). V was shortened by 5 bases and J by 2 bases, with 13 bases between the two germline ends. CDR3 length: 14 residues. The CDR3 region has the DNA TGTGCCAGTAGTGGGGGTAGAACTACCTACGAGCAGTACTTC. It yields the protein CASSGGRTTYEQYF. The full variable domain, rest sourced from reference TRBV19 and TRBJ2-7, is DGGITQSPKYLFRKEGQNVTLSCEQNLNHDAMYWYRQDPGQGLRLIYYSQIVNDFQKGDIAEGYSVSREKKESFPLTVTSAQKNPTAFYLCASSGGRTTYEQYFGPGTRLTVT.

CDR3 in amino acids: CASSAPSGAGYKNTGELFF. CDR3 coding DNA: TGTGCCAGCAGCGCCCCTAGCGGAGCTGGGTATAAGAACACCGGGGAGCTGTTTTTT. The rearrangement joins TRBV7-2 to TRBJ2-2; 7 bases fit TRBD2. The germline gives CDR1 SGHTA, CDR2 FQGNSA. This CDR3 is 19 amino acids long. Trimming cost V 5 bases and J 1 base; bases outside gene matches: 16.

To note about this clone: This same CDR3 is encoded by further DNA sequences in the sample. This chain uses TRBV29-1 with TRBJ2-1; 8 nucleotides align to TRBD2. Germline V gene data show CDR1 as SQVTM and CDR2 as ANQGSEA. The V gene end was trimmed by 4 bases and the J gene end by 5 bases; junction bases not matched to a gene: 7. CDR3 size: 14 residues. The CDR3 DNA reads as TGCAGCGTTGTCGGACTAGCCGGAGACAATGAGCAGTTCTTC. This translates into CSVVGLAGDNEQFF.

V and J are TRBV5-5 and TRBJ2-7; 8 nucleotides line up with TRBD2. There are 14 residues in the CDR3. V shed 4 bases, J shed 3 bases, and the junction held 6 bases outside the gene matches. Germline V gene sequence: CDR1 SGHKS, CDR2 YYEKEE (reference sequence). Here the CDR3 reads CASSLTAGGYEQYF. The CDR3 DNA reads TGTGCCAGCAGCCTGACGGCGGGAGGCTACGAGCAGTACTTC.

V usage is TRBV5-1 and J usage is TRBJ1-2; no definite D call. The CDR3 spans 14 residues. The germline gives CDR1 SGHRS, CDR2 YFSETQ. Trimming cost V 4 bases and J 2 bases, with 12 bases left between them. CDR3 nucleotides: TGCGCCAGCAGCCCTTGGACGGACAACTATGGCTACACCTTC. Translating it yields CASSPWTDNYGYTF.

This clone was counted only a few times. The sample contains more than one DNA sequence encoding this CDR3. The CDR3 DNA reads TGTGCCAGCAGCTTAGACTGGGGTAATCAGCCCCAGCATTTT. This gives the protein CASSLDWGNQPQHF. This chain links TRBV7-9 with TRBJ1-5; D is ambiguous. This CDR3 region has 14 residues. V lost 1 base, J lost 4 bases, and 8 bases lay in between. In germline, CDR1 is SEHNR, CDR2 FQNEAQ (reference sequence).

V and J are TRBV7-2 and TRBJ2-7, with 9 bases matching TRBD1. Germline V gives CDR1 SGHTA, CDR2 FQGNSA. V lost 1 base to trimming and J lost 7 bases; unmatched junction nucleotides: 11. The CDR3 runs to 16 residues. CDR3 DNA sequence: TGTGCCAGCAGCTTAGATCAGGGGACAGGGTTTCGGGAGCAGTACTTC. Protein sequence: CASSLDQGTGFREQYF.

This chain links TRBV30 with TRBJ2-1; D uncertain. Trimming removed 0 bases from V and 1 base from J, with 16 bases in between. Germline CDR1 GTSNPN, CDR2 SVGIG (reference sequence). The CDR3 totals 17 residues. CDR3 amino acids: CAWSVHWAESSYNEQFF. DNA for the CDR3: TGTGCCTGGAGTGTACACTGGGCGGAAAGTTCCTACAATGAGCAGTTCTTC.

This chain joins TRBV27 and TRBJ2-1; 13 bases line up with TRBD2. Trimming at V came to 7 bases and at J to 9 bases, leaving 12 bases not matched to a gene. The germline V gene encodes CDR1 MNHEY and CDR2 SMNVEV (reference sequence). The CDR3 totals 16 residues. The CDR3 here is CASNSPGTSGMSEQFF. As DNA, the CDR3 is TGTGCCAGCAACTCCCCCGGGACTAGCGGGATGAGTGAGCAGTTCTTC.

The V and J genes are TRBV5-4 and TRBJ2-5; D gene ambiguous. The CDR3 runs to 16 residues. CDR1 SGHNT and CDR2 YYREEE come from the germline V gene (reference sequence). Trimming removed 2 bases from V and 1 base from J, with 15 bases in between. The CDR3 nucleotides are TGTGCCAGCAGCTTAGTTAACGTTTATTTCCAAGAGACCCAGTACTTC. Protein: CASSLVNVYFQETQYF. Drawing the rest from reference TRBV5-4 and TRBJ2-5, the complete variable domain is ETGVTQSPTHLIKTRGQQVTLRCSSQSGHNTVSWYQQALGQGPQFIFQYYREEENGRGNFPPRFSGLQFPNYSSELNVNALELDDSALYLCASSLVNVYFQETQYFGPGTRLLVL.

V usage is TRBV6-5 and J usage is TRBJ2-5; a possible D gene is TRBD2 (5 bases). The CDR3 runs to 15 residues. Germline CDR1 is MNHEY and CDR2 is SVGAGI. Trimming removed 8 bases from V and 5 bases from J, with 21 bases in between. CDR3 protein: CASSNSPMGGETQYF. CDR3 in DNA: TGTGCCAGCTCAAACTCCCCAATGGGCGGGGAGACCCAGTACTTC.

V usage is TRBV7-9 and J usage is TRBJ1-2; a possible D gene is TRBD1 (5 bases). This CDR3 has 15 amino acids. V lost 1 base and J 2 bases, leaving 11 bases between the germline ends. Germline loops: CDR1 SEHNR, CDR2 FQNEAQ (reference sequence). DNA of the CDR3: TGTGCCAGCAGCTTAGTTATGCCAGGGAACTATGGCTACACCTTC. Protein sequence: CASSLVMPGNYGYTF. Full variable domain (remainder filled in from reference TRBV7-9 and TRBJ1-2): DTGVSQNPRHKITKRGQNVTFRCDPISEHNRLYWYRQTLGQGPEFLTYFQNEAQLEKSRLLSDRFSAERPKGSFSTLEIQRTEQGDSAMYLCASSLVMPGNYGYTFGSGTRLTVV.

This clone is a singleton in its sample. The chain carries TRBV6-5 and TRBJ2-5, with D unclear. The V end was cut by 8 bases, the J end by 2 bases, with 9 bases between. The V gene's germline CDR1 is MNHEY and CDR2 SVGAGI. This CDR3 is 12 amino acids long. This chain's CDR3 is CASRSRQETQYF. The CDR3 bases are TGTGCCAGCCGGTCTCGGCAAGAGACCCAGTACTTC.

This chain joins TRBV10-3 and TRBJ2-7, with 8 bases lining up with TRBD1. Germline CDR1 reads ENHRY; CDR2 reads SYGVKD. Trimming removed 7 bases from V and 2 bases from J; junction bases left unmatched: 7. The CDR3 has 14 amino acids. The CDR3 bases are TGTGCCATCACACCCCGGGACAGGACCTACGAGCAGTACTTC. Amino acid sequence: CAITPRDRTYEQYF.

V gene TRBV25-1 combines with J gene TRBJ2-3; 12 positions match TRBD2. This CDR3 has 18 residues. V shed 1 base and J 4 bases; nucleotides not matched to a gene: 9. CDR1 and CDR2 (germline): MGHDK, SYGVNS. For the CDR3, the DNA is TGTGCCAGCAGTGAATCCTTGACTAGCGGGAGTGGGGCAGATACGCAGTATTTT. Translation: CASSESLTSGSGADTQYF.

The rearrangement joins TRBV7-9 to TRBJ1-5, with 8 positions matching TRBD1. V trimming: 5 bases; J trimming: 3 bases; junction bases outside the gene matches: 3. This CDR3 has 14 amino acids. The germline CDR1 and CDR2 sequences are SEHNR and FQNEAQ (reference sequence). The CDR3 nucleotides are TGTGCCAGCAGCATGACAGGGGTCAATCAGCCCCAGCATTTT. Protein: CASSMTGVNQPQHF.

The chain joins TRBV4-2 to TRBJ2-5; D is unclear. Germline loops: CDR1 LGHNA, CDR2 YNFKEQ. Trimming left V 3 bases short and J 4 bases short, with 9 bases between. The CDR3 is 13 amino acids. CDR3 bases: TGTGCCAGCAGCCATTCAGAGCCAGAGACCCAGTACTTC. As protein: CASSHSEPETQYF.

The chain links TRBV19 to TRBJ2-1; unclear D gene. The CDR3 contains 15 residues. Trimming removed 5 bases at V and 6 bases at J, with 17 bases between. Germline assignment: CDR1 LNHDA and CDR2 SQIVND (reference sequence). DNA for the CDR3: TGTGCCAGTAGTCTACACTATCCTAGTCCCAATGAGCAGTTCTTC. It codes for CASSLHYPSPNEQFF.